Shown below are 28 T cell receptor beta chains from a single sample sequenced in a study of T cells after yellow fever vaccination. TCRdb itself ran the 5' RACE reads through MiXCR, one entry per CDR3 protein. Here the sample spans approximately 580,000 distinct CDR3 sequences, around 16% being singletons. The sample consisted of PBMCs, taken 4 to 5 days after the first yellow fever vaccination. The receptor source for this set is a man younger than 35 who received the YFV17D yellow fever vaccine.

The chain recombines TRBV5-1 with TRBJ2-5, with 13 bases identical to TRBD2. CDR1 SGHRS and CDR2 YFSETQ come from the germline V gene. The CDR3 spans 16 residues. Unmatched junction bases numbered 6, after V lost 5 bases and J lost 2 bases. The CDR3 loop reads CASSPPGLAGQETQYF. Written as DNA, the CDR3 is TGCGCCAGCAGTCCGCCGGGACTAGCGGGACAAGAGACCCAGTACTTC.

The chain links TRBV7-9 to TRBJ1-1; D is undetermined. Per germline, CDR1 SEHNR and CDR2 FQNEAQ (reference sequence). V was clipped by 5 bases and J by 0 bases, with 16 bases between them. The CDR3 spans 16 residues. In nucleotides, the CDR3 is TGTGCCAGCAGCCAGGTCACGGACCCCATGAACACTGAAGCTTTCTTT. Translating gives CASSQVTDPMNTEAFF.

This clonotype has just a few counts. The J gene is TRBJ2-5, the V gene TRBV9; 8 bases align to TRBD2. V was pared by 1 base and J by 5 bases, with 10 bases of the junction left unmatched. The germline CDR1 and CDR2 sequences are SGDLS and YYNGEE. This CDR3 contains 16 residues. The CDR3 DNA reads as TGTGCCAGCAGCGTATCAGCGGGGGCCCAAGGGGAGACCCAGTACTTC. It translates to CASSVSAGAQGETQYF.

The CDR3 DNA reads as TGTGCCAGCAGCCTACCTCGGCCCTGGACTGAAGCTTTCTTT. Translated, it gives CASSLPRPWTEAFF. The chain employs TRBV11-2 and TRBJ1-1; D remains ambiguous. The CDR3 length is 14 residues. The germline V and J ends were trimmed by 5 bases and 5 bases, with 15 bases remaining between them. In germline, CDR1 is SGHAT, CDR2 FQNNGV.

This chain joins TRBV6-1 and TRBJ2-7; D gene uncertain. V was clipped by 4 bases and J by 0 bases, with 4 bases between them. In germline, CDR1 is MNHNS, CDR2 SASEGT. This CDR3 has 12 residues. The CDR3, as DNA: TGTGCCAGCAGTGGCCTCTCCTACGAGCAGTACTTC. This encodes CASSGLSYEQYF.

V is TRBV5-6 and J is TRBJ1-1; D is ambiguous. CDR1 is SGHDT, CDR2 YYEEEE, per germline. This CDR3 has 15 amino acids. Deletions cut 4 bases from V and 0 bases from J, with 13 bases between. CDR3 in amino acids: CASSPFWAMNTEAFF. CDR3 nucleotide sequence: TGTGCCAGCAGCCCGTTTTGGGCTATGAACACTGAAGCTTTCTTT.

This clonotype was picked up a small number of times. The J gene is TRBJ1-3, the V gene TRBV12-3 or TRBV12-4; 8 bases align to TRBD1. The CDR3 length is 15 residues. V shed 5 bases, J shed 4 bases, and the junction held 7 bases outside the gene matches. The CDR3 protein is CASSKRQGPGNTIYF. CDR3 coding DNA: TGTGCCAGCAGTAAGAGACAGGGGCCCGGAAACACCATATATTTT.

This clonotype turned up a few times. The gene calls are TRBV5-1 and TRBJ1-4; maybe TRBD1 (6 bases). CDR1 is SGHRS, CDR2 YFSETQ, per germline. Trimming cost V 4 bases and J 5 bases, with 15 bases left between them. CDR3 length: 15 residues. DNA for the CDR3: TGCGCCAGCAGCCAAACTGACAGGAGAAATGAAAAACTGTTTTTT. Protein sequence: CASSQTDRRNEKLFF.

This clonotype was seen more than once but under ten times. The rearrangement uses TRBV10-3 and TRBJ2-5, with 7 bases identical to TRBD2. The CDR3 runs 15 residues. Germline CDR1 is ENHRY and CDR2 is SYGVKD. After removal of 3 bases from V and 2 bases from J, the junction contained 6 bases not matched to a gene. The CDR3 sequence: CAISDPRGDQETQYF. For the CDR3, the DNA is TGTGCCATCAGTGACCCCCGGGGGGATCAAGAGACCCAGTACTTC.

This clonotype has only a few counts. V gene TRBV3-1 combines with J gene TRBJ1-2; 7 positions agree with TRBD1. Germline V gene lookup returns CDR1 LGHDT and CDR2 YNNKEL (reference sequence). The length of the CDR3 is 16 residues. Trimming took 0 bases from V and 4 from J; bases not matched to a gene: 8. CDR3 sequence (DNA): TGTGCCAGCAGCCAAGACCAGGGGGGTGGGGGCTATGGCTACACCTTC. This encodes CASSQDQGGGGYGYTF.

The chain uses TRBV7-2 and TRBJ2-5; the D gene is possibly TRBD1 (7 bases). The germline gives CDR1 SGHTA, CDR2 FQGNSA. The CDR3 runs 15 residues. V lost 5 bases and J 5 bases, leaving 18 bases between the germline ends. CDR3: CASSHRRRGQETQYF. The CDR3 region has the DNA TGTGCCAGCAGCCACCGAAGGAGGGGGCAGGAGACCCAGTACTTC.

The rearrangement uses TRBV27 and TRBJ1-4; D unresolved. The V end was cut by 1 base, the J end by 8 bases, with 14 bases between. Germline CDR1 MNHEY, CDR2 SMNVEV (reference sequence). The CDR3 extends over 15 amino acids. CDR3 protein: CASSLFLSGFEKLFF. The DNA for the CDR3 is TGTGCCAGCAGTTTATTTCTGAGCGGGTTCGAAAAACTGTTTTTT.

This clonotype has ten or more counts. This chain connects TRBV12-3 or TRBV12-4 to TRBJ1-2; 7 bases fit TRBD1. The CDR3 is 14 residues long. The J segment lost 4 bases and the V segment lost 5 bases, leaving 7 bases of the junction unmatched. In DNA form, the CDR3 reads TGTGCCAGCAGTCAAGGGGGCGAGGGCTATGGCTACACCTTC. Its protein product is CASSQGGEGYGYTF.

As for this clonotype: At one of its ends the junction is not consistent with the germline gene, which may arise from a read error. This sequence joins TRBV7-9 and TRBJ2-3, with TRBD1 identical over 7 bases. Germline loops: CDR1 SEHNR, CDR2 FQNEAQ (reference sequence). The CDR3 contains 16 residues. The CDR3 reads CASGLGMGPRGDTQYF. The CDR3 DNA reads TGTGCCAGCGGCTTAGGAATGGGGCCCAGGGGGGATACGCAGTATTTT.

This clonotype was picked up a small number of times. This chain joins TRBV15 and TRBJ1-1; D unclear. The CDR3 runs to 13 residues. With 5 bases removed from V and 4 bases from J, the gap between germline ends came to 11 bases. The germline gives CDR1 LNHNV, CDR2 YYDKDF (reference sequence). CDR3 region: CATSPQRSTEAFF. The CDR3 nucleotides read TGTGCCACCAGCCCCCAGAGGAGCACTGAAGCTTTCTTT.

This clonotype has more than one count but fewer than ten. The J gene is TRBJ2-7, the V gene TRBV27; the D is unclear. V lost 6 bases and J 4 bases, leaving 10 bases between the germline ends. The CDR3 contains 12 residues. Germline V CDR1 and CDR2: MNHEY, SMNVEV (reference sequence). The DNA of the CDR3 is TGTGCCAGCAGCGATAATAGGTACGAGCAGTACTTC. Amino acids: CASSDNRYEQYF.

This clonotype was recorded a few times. This chain joins TRBV12-3 or TRBV12-4 and TRBJ1-5, with D hard to call. This CDR3 region has 15 residues. Trimming took off 5 bases at V and 2 bases at J, with 13 bases between the two ends. The CDR3 is CASSPAPDGNQPQHF. In DNA form, the CDR3 reads TGTGCCAGCAGTCCGGCCCCAGATGGCAATCAGCCCCAGCATTTT.

This clonotype showed up just a few times. The DNA of the CDR3 is TGTGCCAGCAGTGAACCGCCAGCTTCTTCCTACGAGCAGTACTTC. This sequence encodes CASSEPPASSYEQYF. The V and J genes are TRBV2 and TRBJ2-7; D gene uncertain. The CDR3 sequence is 15 residues long. With 2 bases removed from V and 1 base from J, the gap between germline ends came to 12 bases. Germline CDR1 SNHLY, CDR2 FYNNEI.

The chain uses TRBV7-9 and TRBJ1-3; possible D gene TRBD1, 5 bases. Trimming took off 3 bases at V and 0 bases at J, with 15 bases between the two ends. From germline, CDR1 is SEHNR and CDR2 FQNEAQ (reference sequence). The CDR3 is made up of 17 amino acids. The CDR3 DNA reads TGTGCCAGCAGCTTGCACTCGGGACCGAACTCTGGAAACACCATATATTTT. It codes for CASSLHSGPNSGNTIYF.

This clonotype was picked up many times. The chain recombines TRBV24-1 with TRBJ2-1, with TRBD1 identical over 9 bases. From germline, CDR1 is KGHDR and CDR2 SFDVKD. The CDR3 extends over 20 amino acids. The V and J ends lost 8 bases and 4 bases, in that order; junction bases with no gene match: 23. The CDR3 sequence is CATNHNLGQGRVVRYNEQFF. CDR3 sequence (DNA): TGTGCCACCAACCATAACCTCGGACAGGGGAGGGTGGTACGTTACAATGAGCAGTTCTTC.

In this sample, this clonotype turned up a few times. The chain combines TRBV7-8 with TRBJ1-6, with unresolved D. V lost 4 bases, J lost 9 bases, and 10 bases lay in between. The CDR3 length is 13 residues. The germline V gene encodes CDR1 SGHVS and CDR2 FQNEAQ. This CDR3 is CASSSGRGSPLHF. The CDR3 DNA is TGTGCCAGCAGCTCCGGCCGGGGTTCACCCCTCCACTTT.

Only a few counts were recorded for this clonotype. The chain is built from TRBV7-8 and TRBJ2-5, with unresolved D. This CDR3 has 15 residues. Trimming left V 4 bases short and J 3 bases short, with 15 bases between. Looked up from germline, CDR1 is SGHVS and CDR2 is FQNEAQ. The CDR3 region is CASSSPYDKKETQYF. The DNA for the CDR3 is TGTGCCAGCAGCTCTCCGTACGATAAGAAAGAGACCCAGTACTTC.

The J gene is TRBJ2-3, the V gene TRBV5-1, with D tentatively TRBD1 (6 bases). CDR3 length: 15 residues. Germline V gene data show CDR1 as SGHRS and CDR2 as YFSETQ. V was pared by 7 bases and J by 2 bases, with 17 bases between. The chain's CDR3 is CASFSSGASTDTQYF. CDR3 nucleotide sequence: TGCGCCAGCTTTTCATCAGGGGCGTCCACAGATACGCAGTATTTT.

This clonotype was counted only a few times. CDR3 nucleotide sequence: TGTGCCAGCAGTTACGAGGTGTTTCGGAACACTGAAGCTTTCTTT. Encoded protein: CASSYEVFRNTEAFF. The chain couples TRBV6-2 or TRBV6-3 to TRBJ1-1; no reliable D call. CDR3 length: 15 residues. Per germline, CDR1 MNHEY and CDR2 SVGEGT. V was cut by 2 bases and J by 1 base, with 11 bases left in between.

J is TRBJ1-1 and V is TRBV4-3; weak D call: TRBD1 (5 bases). Germline V CDR1 and CDR2: LGHNA, YSLEER. Trimming pared 0 bases from V and 5 bases from J, leaving 16 bases between. The CDR3 length is 16 residues. CDR3 coding DNA: TGCGCCAGCAGCCAAGAGTTCACGGCCGGGGGGACTGAAGCTTTCTTT. Translation: CASSQEFTAGGTEAFF.

V gene TRBV7-3 combines with J gene TRBJ2-1, with D maybe TRBD2 (5 bases). Trimming stripped 5 bases from V and 8 bases from J, with 16 bases between. There are 14 residues in the CDR3. Germline assignment: CDR1 SGHTA and CDR2 FQGTGA. CDR3 coding DNA: TGTGCCAGCAGCGGAGAGGGATTATTGGATGAGCAGTTCTTC. Protein sequence: CASSGEGLLDEQFF.

This clonotype was detected a few times. The V and J genes are TRBV5-6 and TRBJ2-7; D possibly matches TRBD1 or TRBD2 (5 bases each). The CDR3 sequence is 15 residues long. V lost 3 bases and J 0 bases, leaving 13 bases between the germline ends. Germline CDR1 SGHDT, CDR2 YYEEEE. CDR3 protein: CASSSTGTDSYEQYF. CDR3 bases: TGTGCCAGCAGCTCAACCGGGACGGACTCCTACGAGCAGTACTTC. Together with reference TRBV5-6 and TRBJ2-7, the CDR3 gives the full variable domain: DAGVTQSPTHLIKTRGQQVTLRCSPKSGHDTVSWYQQALGQGPQFIFQYYEEEERQRGNFPDRFSGHQFPNYSSELNVNALLLGDSALYLCASSSTGTDSYEQYFGPGTRLTVT.

The J gene is TRBJ2-3, the V gene TRBV4-1; a possible D gene is TRBD2 (6 bases). Germline V gives CDR1 MGHRA, CDR2 YSYEKL. V was trimmed by 3 bases and J by 3 bases, leaving 22 bases between them. The CDR3 consists of 18 residues. In DNA, the CDR3 is TGCGCCAGCAGCCACCCTAGTGCGCGGGCGGGGCGAACAGATACGCAGTATTTT. Amino acid sequence: CASSHPSARAGRTDTQYF.